This TCR beta chain was obtained from a study of blood T cell repertoires in COVID-19. Across the whole study: Some COVID-19 samples were acute and others convalescent; all came from the United States, Italy and Spain. PBMCs, B-cell-depleted T cells, or T cells were the source of the cDNA or gDNA that made up the material.

The CDR3 extends over 16 amino acids. Trimming at V came to 4 bases and at J to 6 bases, leaving 11 bases not matched to a gene. Per germline, CDR1 LGHDT and CDR2 YNNKEL (reference sequence). Repertoires were generated with immunoSEQ multiplex PCR, while TCRdb's copy carries only in-frame clones and drops some. The data show about 110,000 clones, approximately 80% seen once. V usage is TRBV3-1 (or the pseudogene TRBV3-2) and J usage is TRBJ2-2; 7 nucleotides agree with TRBD2. Sequencing was done on a sample of peripheral blood. This clonotype was sampled from a woman aged 55-69 years with acute or convalescent COVID-19. CDR3 coding DNA: TGTGCCAGCAGCCCCGCCTCCTCCCGGGGGGCCGGGGAGCTGTTTTTT. This translates into CASSPASSRGAGELFF.